This T cell receptor beta chain was documented in a study of blood T cell repertoires in COVID-19. Study overall: Researchers got acute and convalescent COVID-19 samples from the United States, Italy and Spain. Sources were T cells, B-cell-depleted T cells, or PBMCs; the material itself was cDNA or gDNA.

Per the authors' pipeline: Estimates of nucleated cell counts were drawn from the amplification of reference gene primers. Libraries were prepared by immunoSEQ multiplex PCR; TCRdb keeps only in-frame clonotypes and omits some of them. Clone size and the V and J calls come from that table; the DNA yielded D and trimming. The sample lists fewer than 150,000 clones; roughly 85% were seen once. Deletions cut 5 bases from V and 4 bases from J, with 14 bases between. Looked up from germline, CDR1 is SGHVS and CDR2 is FQNEAQ. The CDR3 sequence is 14 residues long. The sample was peripheral blood. The chain combines TRBV7-8 with TRBJ1-2; D call uncertain. The clonotype comes from a human donor in a cohort sampled during active COVID-19. The CDR3 loop is CASSPAVSSYGYTF. CDR3 bases: TGTGCCAGCAGCCCCGCGGTTTCGAGCTATGGCTACACCTTC.